The 8 T cell receptor beta chains reported below all come from one sample, sequenced in a study of blood T cell repertoires in COVID-19. Repertoires were generated with immunoSEQ multiplex PCR, while TCRdb's copy carries only in-frame clones and drops some. The repertoire consists of some 95,000 clones, with under 85% occurring once and the leading ten covering approximately 25%. The sequencing input was peripheral blood. These receptors were taken from a man aged 65 to 79 with acute or convalescent COVID-19.

The chain links TRBV11-1 to TRBJ2-2; maybe TRBD2 (5 bases). Per the germline V gene, CDR1 is SGHAT and CDR2 is FQDESV (reference sequence). The CDR3 contains 15 residues. V was pared by 0 bases and J by 4 bases, with 9 bases between. For the CDR3, the DNA is TGTGCCAGCAGCTTAGCAAGAGAGGGCACCGGGGAGCTGTTTTTT. This translates into CASSLAREGTGELFF.

V and J are TRBV7-2 and TRBJ2-3, with 11 bases that match TRBD1. The CDR3 has 14 amino acids. The V gene's germline CDR1 is SGHTA and CDR2 FQGNSA. V lost 3 bases and J lost 6; bases outside the gene matches: 2. The CDR3 loop is CASSLGTGGDTQYF. DNA of the CDR3: TGTGCCAGCAGCTTGGGGACAGGGGGGGATACGCAGTATTTT.

The chain joins TRBV7-9 to TRBJ1-1; D is ambiguous. V was cut by 3 bases and J by 5 bases, with 10 bases left in between. Germline values: CDR1 SEHNR, CDR2 FQNEAQ (reference sequence). CDR3 length: 13 amino acids. The CDR3 DNA follows: TGTGCCAGCAGCTTCAATACTCGGACTGAAGCTTTCTTT. As protein: CASSFNTRTEAFF. Based on the CDR3 plus reference TRBV7-9 and TRBJ1-1, the full variable domain is DTGVSQNPRHKITKRGQNVTFRCDPISEHNRLYWYRQTLGQGPEFLTYFQNEAQLEKSRLLSDRFSAERPKGSFSTLEIQRTEQGDSAMYLCASSFNTRTEAFFGQGTRLTVV.

This clone has a single count. The chain employs TRBV10-3 and TRBJ1-5, with D unresolved. CDR3 length: 13 residues. The V gene's germline CDR1 is ENHRY and CDR2 SYGVKD. V dropped 0 bases and J dropped 7 bases, with 7 bases sitting between them. CDR3 sequence: CAISESGGQPQHF. DNA of the CDR3: TGTGCCATCAGTGAGTCAGGAGGCCAGCCCCAGCATTTT.

This sequence joins TRBV28 and TRBJ2-5; D is ambiguous. Germline loops: CDR1 MDHEN, CDR2 SYDVKM. The CDR3 covers 13 residues. The V end was cut by 4 bases, the J end by 0 bases, with 6 bases between. The DNA for the CDR3 is TGTGCCAGCAGTTACAGCTACCAAGAGACCCAGTACTTC. This translates into CASSYSYQETQYF. The full variable domain, in which reference TRBV28 and TRBJ2-5 provide the parts outside the CDR3, is DVKVTQSSRYLVKRTGEKVFLECVQDMDHENMFWYRQDPGLGLRLIYFSYDVKMKEKGDIPEGYSVSREKKERFSLILESASTNQTSMYLCASSYSYQETQYFGPGTRLLVL.

The rearrangement joins TRBV30 to TRBJ2-5; TRBD2 might be the D (5 bases). This CDR3 spans 14 amino acids. From germline, CDR1 is GTSNPN and CDR2 SVGIG (reference sequence). The V gene lost 5 bases and the J gene lost 0 bases, with 13 bases spanning the gap. In DNA, the CDR3 is TGTGCCTGGTGGGGTCGGGAATACCAAGAGACCCAGTACTTC. Its protein product is CAWWGREYQETQYF.

The chain recombines TRBV28 with TRBJ2-5, with TRBD1 matching 7 bases. CDR3 size: 14 residues. J lost 1 base, V lost 5 bases, and 4 bases had no gene match. Germline CDR1 reads MDHEN; CDR2 reads SYDVKM. The CDR3 sequence is CASSVGTAQETQYF. The DNA of the CDR3 is TGTGCCAGCAGTGTCGGGACAGCCCAAGAGACCCAGTACTTC.

The genes are TRBV29-1 and TRBJ2-5; TRBD1 might be the D (6 bases). Deletions cut 7 bases from V and 4 bases from J, with 10 bases between. Germline CDR1 reads SQVTM; CDR2 reads ANQGSEA. This CDR3 contains 11 residues. The CDR3 coding sequence is TGCAGCGAGGGCAGGGGAGAGACCCAGTACTTC. Its protein is CSEGRGETQYF.